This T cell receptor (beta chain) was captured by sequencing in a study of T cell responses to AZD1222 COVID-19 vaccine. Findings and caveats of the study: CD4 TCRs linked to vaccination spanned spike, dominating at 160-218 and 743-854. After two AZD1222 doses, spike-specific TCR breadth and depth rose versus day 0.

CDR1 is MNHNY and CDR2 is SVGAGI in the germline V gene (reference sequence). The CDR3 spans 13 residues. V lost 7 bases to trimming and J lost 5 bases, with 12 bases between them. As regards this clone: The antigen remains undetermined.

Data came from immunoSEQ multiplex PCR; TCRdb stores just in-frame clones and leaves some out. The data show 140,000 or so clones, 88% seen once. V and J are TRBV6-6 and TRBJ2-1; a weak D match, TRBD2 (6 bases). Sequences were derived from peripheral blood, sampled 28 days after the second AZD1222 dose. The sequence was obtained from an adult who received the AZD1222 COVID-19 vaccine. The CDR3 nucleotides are TGTGCCAGCACGGGACTTGCCGACAATGAGCAGTTCTTC. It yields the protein CASTGLADNEQFF.